This T cell receptor (beta chain) was captured by sequencing in a study of cytomegalovirus exposure and HLA in healthy donors. General study results and limits: There were 150 to 200 TCR beta chains listed as cytomegalovirus-associated. As a later analysis showed, a missense DCLRE1C variant was linked to trimming of TCR beta V- and J-genes. No immune exposure information besides CMV serostatus was available.

The CDR3 has 13 amino acids. Germline CDR1 SQVTM, CDR2 ANQGSEA. In the case of this clone: Its antigen is unknown.

Primers: 60 Vbeta forward and 13 Jbeta reverse. Clones were sequenced by immunoSEQ multiplex PCR, and TCRdb holds only the in-frame ones, with some missing. The profile shows 150,000 to 200,000 clones, less than 85% of them singletons. The TCR sequence derives from a male donor in good health and CMV-seronegative. Sequences were obtained from PBMCs. This rearrangement joins TRBV29-1 to TRBJ2-5, with unresolved D. The J call may not be correct, given that the DNA end is closer to TRBJ2-7. As DNA, the CDR3 is TGCAGCGTTGGGGCTTCAAGCTCCTACGAGCAGTACTTC. It specifies CSVGASSSYEQYF.